The 19 T cell receptor beta chains listed next were all sequenced from one sample in a study of early T cells in non-severe SARS-CoV-2 infection. Each CDR3 protein gets one entry after TCRdb re-called the 5' RACE reads with MiXCR. The sample contains around 68,000 distinct CDR3 sequences, approximately 5.9% of which appear only once. Sequencing used whole blood, obtained at baseline. These receptors were taken from an adult who was a healthcare worker with PCR-confirmed SARS-CoV-2 infection or an uninfected control (not recorded which).

This clonotype was recorded many times. The V call is TRBV9, the J call TRBJ2-3, with D tentatively TRBD2 (6 bases). The CDR3 extends over 14 amino acids. The germline V and J ends were trimmed by 7 bases and 10 bases, with 22 bases remaining between them. The V gene's germline CDR1 is SGDLS and CDR2 YYNGEE. The CDR3 protein is CASAKGYGGYAQYF. The CDR3, as DNA: TGTGCCAGCGCCAAGGGGTACGGAGGGTACGCGCAGTATTTT.

In regard to this clonotype: The CDR3 ends on some other residue instead of the conserved phenylalanine or tryptophan, so this is likely a read error. J is TRBJ2-7 and V is TRBV19, with TRBD1 matching over 7 bases. There are 11 residues in the CDR3. Germline values: CDR1 LNHDA, CDR2 SQIVND (reference sequence). CDR3 residues: CGGTDSYEQYS. The DNA of the CDR3 is TGTGGGGGGACAGATTCCTACGAGCAGTACTCC.

This clonotype was seen ten or more times. This chain connects TRBV29-1 to TRBJ1-1; no firm D call. The V end lost 4 bases, the J end lost 1 base, and 13 bases lay between the germline ends. There are 14 residues in the CDR3. Germline assignment: CDR1 SQVTM and CDR2 ANQGSEA. CDR3 sequence reads: CSVVGFLANTEAFF. CDR3 DNA sequence: TGCAGCGTTGTTGGGTTCTTGGCGAACACTGAAGCTTTCTTT.

V gene TRBV5-1 combines with J gene TRBJ2-7; unclear D gene. Trimming stripped 1 base from V and 4 bases from J, with 9 bases between. The V gene's germline CDR1 is SGHRS and CDR2 YFSETQ. The CDR3 has 13 amino acids. The CDR3 region has the DNA TGCGCCAGCAGCTTGCCCAAACCATACGAGCAGTACTTC. It encodes CASSLPKPYEQYF.

This clonotype was observed at least ten times. The chain joins TRBV18 to TRBJ1-5, with TRBD1 as a possible D gene (6 bases). This CDR3 has 17 amino acids. Germline CDR1 and CDR2: KGHSH and LQKENI. V gave up 2 bases and J gave up 0 bases, with 14 bases separating them. This CDR3 reads CASSPRGGFYSNQPQHF. The DNA for the CDR3 is TGTGCCAGCTCACCAAGAGGGGGTTTCTATAGCAATCAGCCCCAGCATTTT.

Ten or more counts support this clonotype. V is TRBV29-1 and J is TRBJ2-1; 15 bases align to TRBD2. CDR1 and CDR2 (germline): SQVTM, ANQGSEA. V lost 6 bases, J lost 9 bases, and 6 bases stayed unmatched. This CDR3 has 14 residues. DNA for the CDR3: TGCAGCGTCGCATTGGGACTAGCGGGAGGTGAGCAGTTCTTC. It specifies CSVALGLAGGEQFF.

This clonotype was seen ten or more times. The chain uses TRBV4-1 and TRBJ1-1; D perhaps matches TRBD1 (5 bases). V lost 6 bases and J 4 bases, leaving 15 bases between the germline ends. The CDR3 covers 14 residues. The germline CDR1 and CDR2 sequences are MGHRA and YSYEKL. CDR3 sequence: CASRGPLLGTEAFF. CDR3 DNA: TGCGCCAGCAGGGGGCCCCTCCTGGGCACTGAAGCTTTCTTT.

In its sample, this clonotype was seen a few times. The CDR3 DNA reads TGTGCCAGCAGTTACAGACTTTCTTCAGATACGCAGTATTTT. Translated: CASSYRLSSDTQYF. This chain joins TRBV6-2 or TRBV6-3 and TRBJ2-3; D gene ambiguous. The CDR3 totals 14 residues. CDR1 MNHEY and CDR2 SVGEGT come from the germline V gene. V gave up 2 bases and J gave up 4 bases, with 10 bases separating them.

This clonotype occurred many times. The chain carries TRBV12-5 and TRBJ2-5; 9 bases align to TRBD1. The V and J ends lost 1 base and 4 bases, in that order; junction bases with no gene match: 13. CDR1 and CDR2 from the germline V gene are LGHNT and FRNRAP. The CDR3 is made up of 18 amino acids. The CDR3 reads CASGLAPQTRDRAETQYF. Written as DNA, the CDR3 is TGTGCTAGTGGTTTGGCCCCCCAGACCCGGGACAGGGCAGAGACCCAGTACTTC.

This clonotype was found many times. This chain uses TRBV6-2 or TRBV6-3 with TRBJ2-3; 10 bases match TRBD2. Germline V gene lookup returns CDR1 MNHEY and CDR2 SVGEGT. Losses at the gene ends were 0 bases for V and 4 bases for J; bases not matched to a gene: 4. This CDR3 spans 16 amino acids. The CDR3 loop reads CASSYSAGGPSDTQYF. Here the CDR3 DNA reads TGTGCCAGCAGTTACTCAGCGGGAGGGCCGTCAGATACGCAGTATTTT.

This clonotype has ten or more counts. The J gene is TRBJ2-7, the V gene TRBV6-4; D is undetermined. Germline V gene data show CDR1 as MRHNA and CDR2 as SNTAGT. Deletions cut 4 bases from V and 0 bases from J, with 4 bases between. The CDR3 consists of 12 residues. The CDR3 is CASSGHSYEQYF. The CDR3 nucleotides read TGTGCCAGCAGTGGGCACTCCTACGAGCAGTACTTC.

This clonotype was detected many times. The chain uses TRBV20-1 and TRBJ2-3, with 10 bases identical to TRBD1. J lost 4 bases, V lost 4 bases, and 8 bases had no gene match. Germline values: CDR1 DFQATT, CDR2 SNEGSKA (reference sequence). There are 15 residues in the CDR3. The CDR3 loop reads CSAKRQGALSDTQYF. Here the CDR3 DNA reads TGCAGTGCTAAGAGACAGGGGGCATTATCAGATACGCAGTATTTT.

This clonotype was detected many times. The V gene is TRBV6-1, the J gene TRBJ1-1; no firm D call. Per germline, CDR1 MNHNS and CDR2 SASEGT. V lost 1 base to trimming and J lost 2 bases, with 20 bases between them. The CDR3 runs to 18 residues. CDR3: CASSEGWGVGVPNTEAFF. Here the CDR3 DNA reads TGTGCCAGCAGTGAAGGTTGGGGTGTCGGGGTTCCTAACACTGAAGCTTTCTTT.

In this sample, this clonotype turned up many times. V usage is TRBV12-2 and J usage is TRBJ2-1; whether TRBD2, the table's D call, matches the DNA was not checked. TRBV12-2 is assigned pseudogene status. The CDR3 is 18 amino acids. The CDR3 spells CASRPKLMSGGPQNEQFF. Written as DNA, the CDR3 is TGTGCAAGTCGGCCTAAATTGATGTCGGGAGGGCCTCAGAATGAGCAGTTCTTC.

This clonotype was counted only a few times. In DNA form, the CDR3 reads TGTGCCAGCAGAGATAACTACGAGCAGTACTTC. This codes for CASRDNYEQYF. The V call is TRBV28, the J call TRBJ2-7; D unclear. V was pared by 6 bases and J by 3 bases, with 6 bases between. The CDR3 extends over 11 amino acids. In germline, CDR1 is MDHEN, CDR2 SYDVKM.

The table lists this clonotype with many counts. The rearrangement links TRBV29-1 to TRBJ2-3; D not resolved. Per the germline V gene, CDR1 is SQVTM and CDR2 is ANQGSEA. Trimming stripped 2 bases from V and 9 bases from J, with 12 bases between. The CDR3 totals 12 residues. CDR3 sequence reads: CSVEKESGTQYF. The CDR3 nucleotides are TGCAGCGTTGAAAAGGAAAGTGGAACGCAGTATTTT.

DNA for the CDR3: TGCAGCGTTGAATCCTACAATGAGCAGTTCTTC. Its protein is CSVESYNEQFF. The V call is TRBV29-1, the J call TRBJ2-1; D gene unclear. CDR1 is SQVTM and CDR2 is ANQGSEA in the germline V gene. The CDR3 extends over 11 amino acids. Trimming took 2 bases from V and 1 from J, leaving 0 bases between them.

At least ten counts were recorded for this clonotype. This chain uses TRBV12-2 with TRBJ2-3. TRBV12-2 constitutes a pseudogene. There are 13 residues in the CDR3. The CDR3 bases are TGTGCAAGTCGCTCTAGTAGCACAGATACGCAGTATTTT. Protein product: CASRSSSTDTQYF.

The J gene is TRBJ2-7, the V gene TRBV28; D is perhaps TRBD2 (5 bases). Per the germline V gene, CDR1 is MDHEN and CDR2 is SYDVKM. Trimming removed 5 bases at V and 2 bases at J, with 13 bases between. The length of the CDR3 is 14 residues. The CDR3 sequence is CASSRGGAPYEQYF. The CDR3 coding sequence is TGTGCCAGCAGTCGCGGAGGCGCTCCCTACGAGCAGTACTTC.